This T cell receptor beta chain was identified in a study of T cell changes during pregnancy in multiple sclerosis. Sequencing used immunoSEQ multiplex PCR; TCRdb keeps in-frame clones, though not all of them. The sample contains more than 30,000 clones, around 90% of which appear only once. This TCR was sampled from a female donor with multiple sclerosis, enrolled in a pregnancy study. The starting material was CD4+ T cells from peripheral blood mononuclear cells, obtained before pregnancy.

The CDR3 bases are TGTGCCAGCAGCAAGAGCAGGTGTAATTCACCCCTCCACTTT. Its protein product is CASSKSRCNSPLHF. The chain joins TRBV21-1 to TRBJ1-6; TRBD1, the D gene given by the table, was not confirmed from the DNA. TRBV21-1 is an annotated pseudogene. The CDR3 extends over 14 amino acids.